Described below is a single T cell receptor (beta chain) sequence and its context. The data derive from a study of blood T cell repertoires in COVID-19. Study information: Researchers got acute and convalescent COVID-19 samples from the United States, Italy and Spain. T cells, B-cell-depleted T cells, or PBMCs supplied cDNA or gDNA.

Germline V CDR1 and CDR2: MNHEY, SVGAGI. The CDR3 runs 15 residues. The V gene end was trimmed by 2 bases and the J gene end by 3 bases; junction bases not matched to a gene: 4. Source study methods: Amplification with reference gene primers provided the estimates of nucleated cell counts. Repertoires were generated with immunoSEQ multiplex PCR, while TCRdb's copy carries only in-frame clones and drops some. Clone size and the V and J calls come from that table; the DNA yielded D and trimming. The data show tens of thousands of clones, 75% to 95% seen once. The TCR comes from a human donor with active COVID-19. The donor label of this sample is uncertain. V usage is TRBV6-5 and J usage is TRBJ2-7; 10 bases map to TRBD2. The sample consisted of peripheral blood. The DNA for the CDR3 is TGTGCCAGCAGTTACGCTAGCGGGGGAGGCTACGAGCAGTACTTC. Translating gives CASSYASGGGYEQYF.